The clone carrying this T cell receptor (beta chain) has only a few counts. Its antigen is unidentified. Germline assignment: CDR1 ENHRY and CDR2 SYGVKD. After removal of 0 bases from V and 1 base from J, the junction contained 5 bases not matched to a gene. The CDR3 totals 16 residues. The data are from a study of post-analysis software for immune sequencing data. Study-level information: Both relapsing-remitting and secondary progressive multiple sclerosis featured among the disease courses, as did progressive-relapsing multiple sclerosis.

Study-wide points: In multiple sclerosis, normalized Chao1 diversity was significantly below that of controls. Patients used about 5 TRBV segments, including TRBV5-6, TRBV5-1 and TRBV20-1, more often than controls.

Tagging with unique molecular identifiers was a feature of the TCR beta cDNA libraries. The yield from roughly 1 to 10 million T cells was roughly 500,000 cDNA molecules in total. TCRdb used MiXCR to reprocess the PCR reads, holding one entry per CDR3 protein. The repertoire holds about 820,000 distinct CDR3 sequences, with about 53% as singletons. Sequencing input: blood. This sequence originates from a girl aged 10-17 years with multiple sclerosis. The V and J genes are TRBV10-3 and TRBJ2-7; 8 positions agree with TRBD2. The CDR3 region has the DNA TGTGCCATCAGTGAGTCGGGAGTAGCGGGATCCTACGAGCAGTACTTC. This gives the protein CAISESGVAGSYEQYF.